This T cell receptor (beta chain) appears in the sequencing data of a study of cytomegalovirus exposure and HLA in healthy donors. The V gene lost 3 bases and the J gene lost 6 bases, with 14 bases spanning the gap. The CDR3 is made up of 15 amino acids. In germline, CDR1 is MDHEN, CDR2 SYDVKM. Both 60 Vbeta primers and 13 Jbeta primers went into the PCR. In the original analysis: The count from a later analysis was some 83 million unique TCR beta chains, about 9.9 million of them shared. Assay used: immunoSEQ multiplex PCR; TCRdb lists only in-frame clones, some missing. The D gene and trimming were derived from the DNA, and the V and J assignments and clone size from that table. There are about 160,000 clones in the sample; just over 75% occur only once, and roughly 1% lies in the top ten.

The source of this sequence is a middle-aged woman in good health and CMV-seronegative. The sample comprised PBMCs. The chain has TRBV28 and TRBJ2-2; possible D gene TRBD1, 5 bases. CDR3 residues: CASSFPLEGAGELFF. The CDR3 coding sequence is TGTGCCAGCAGTTTCCCGCTAGAAGGGGCCGGGGAGCTGTTTTTT. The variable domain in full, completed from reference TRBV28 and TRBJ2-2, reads DVKVTQSSRYLVKRTGEKVFLECVQDMDHENMFWYRQDPGLGLRLIYFSYDVKMKEKGDIPEGYSVSREKKERFSLILESASTNQTSMYLCASSFPLEGAGELFFGEGSRLTVL.